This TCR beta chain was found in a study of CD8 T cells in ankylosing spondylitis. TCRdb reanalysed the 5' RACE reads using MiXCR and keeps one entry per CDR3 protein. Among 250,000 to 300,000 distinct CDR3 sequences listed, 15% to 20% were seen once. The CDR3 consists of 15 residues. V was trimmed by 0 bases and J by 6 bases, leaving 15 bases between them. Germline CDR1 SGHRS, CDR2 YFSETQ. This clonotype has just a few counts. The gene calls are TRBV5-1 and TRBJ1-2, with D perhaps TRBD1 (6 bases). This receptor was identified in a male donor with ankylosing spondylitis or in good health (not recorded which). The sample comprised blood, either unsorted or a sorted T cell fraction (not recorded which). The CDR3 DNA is TGCGCCAGCAGCTTGGCCCCCGGGGGGCCGGATGGCTACACCTTC. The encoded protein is CASSLAPGGPDGYTF.